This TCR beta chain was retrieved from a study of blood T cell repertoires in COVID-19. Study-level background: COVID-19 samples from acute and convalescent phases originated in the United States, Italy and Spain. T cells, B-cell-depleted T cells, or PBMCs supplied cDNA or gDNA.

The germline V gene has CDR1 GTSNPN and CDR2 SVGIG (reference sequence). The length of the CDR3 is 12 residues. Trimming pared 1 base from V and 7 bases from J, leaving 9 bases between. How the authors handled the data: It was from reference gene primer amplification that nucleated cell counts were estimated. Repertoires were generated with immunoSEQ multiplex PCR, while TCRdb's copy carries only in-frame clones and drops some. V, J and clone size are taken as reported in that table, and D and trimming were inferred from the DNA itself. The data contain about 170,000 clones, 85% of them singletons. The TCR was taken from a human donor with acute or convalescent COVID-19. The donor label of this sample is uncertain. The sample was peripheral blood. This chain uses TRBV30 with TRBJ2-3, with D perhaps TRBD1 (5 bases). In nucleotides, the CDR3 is TGTGCCTGGAGTGCGACAGTCTATACGCAGTATTTT. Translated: CAWSATVYTQYF.